Described below is a single TCR beta chain sequence and its context. These data originate in a study of blood T cell repertoires in COVID-19. The overall study: Nucleic acid was either cDNA or gDNA, and it came from T cells, B-cell-depleted T cells, or PBMCs.

The CDR3 consists of 12 residues. Germline CDR1 is MDHEN and CDR2 is SYDVKM. J lost 9 bases, V lost 2 bases, and 4 bases had no gene match. In the authors' methods: Scientists estimated how many nucleated cells there were by amplifying reference gene primers. Sequencing was performed with immunoSEQ multiplex PCR; in TCRdb, only in-frame clones are kept and a portion is missing. V and J calls and clone size are those listed in that table; D and trimming were worked out from the DNA. In the table there are some 100,000 clones, around 85% of which are singletons. Sequencing was done on a sample of PBMCs or T cells enriched from blood (not recorded which). This receptor was identified in a woman in her fifties or sixties who had recovered from COVID-19. J is TRBJ2-7 and V is TRBV28; 7 nucleotides agree with TRBD1. The CDR3 bases are TGTGCCAGCAGTTTAACAGGGGAATGGCAGTACTTC. Protein: CASSLTGEWQYF.